This T cell receptor beta chain was sequenced during a study of cytomegalovirus exposure and HLA in healthy donors. Comment on this clone: What it binds is unknown.

This CDR3 region has 15 residues. Trimming took 1 base from V and 3 from J, leaving 13 bases between them. CDR1 is MGHRA and CDR2 is YSYEKL in the germline V gene. PCR primers comprised 60 Vbeta and 13 Jbeta primers. Data came from immunoSEQ multiplex PCR; TCRdb stores just in-frame clones and leaves some out. This sample carries approximately 190,000 clones, roughly 80% of them seen once, and the ten largest clones take 3% to 4%. Study-wide points: Testing in vitro showed a few CMV-associated chains specific for CMV antigens. Cytomegalovirus status was reportedly diagnosed by the classifier with high sensitivity and specificity. Analysis was carried out at a later point, and it linked a missense DCLRE1C variant to TCR beta V- and J-gene trimming. Accurate prediction of most subjects' HLA-A and HLA-B alleles from TCR beta sequences was reported.

The chain is built from TRBV4-1 and TRBJ2-7; D may be TRBD2 (5 bases). The sequence came from a man aged 45-60 years in good health and CMV-seronegative. The sample was PBMCs. CDR3 region: CASSQVLTRGYEQYF. The CDR3 bases are TGCGCCAGCAGCCAAGTATTGACACGGGGCTACGAGCAGTACTTC.